This TCR beta chain was observed in a study of identical twins. The CDR3 is 15 residues long. V was trimmed by 3 bases and J by 1 base, leaving 10 bases between them. Germline lookup yields CDR1 MGHRA and CDR2 YSYEKL. This clonotype was detected a few times. TCRdb analysed the 5' RACE reads with MiXCR anew, one entry per CDR3 protein. The data contain hundreds of thousands of distinct CDR3 sequences, more than 9% of them seen just once; the ten biggest clones take up roughly 1.5%. The data were also submitted as part of a second study, on yellow fever vaccine responses in identical twins.

The J gene is TRBJ1-5, the V gene TRBV4-1; TRBD1 is a possible D gene (5 bases). The sequence was obtained from a woman in her late teens or twenties in good health. What was sequenced was PBMCs. This CDR3 is CASSHRRGSNQPQHF. CDR3 DNA: TGCGCCAGCAGCCATAGGCGGGGGAGCAATCAGCCCCAGCATTTT.